One and the same sample provided the 23 T cell receptor beta chains below, sequenced in a study of shared clonotypes between healthy human individuals. Assay used: immunoSEQ multiplex PCR; TCRdb lists only in-frame clones, some missing. The top ten clones hold about 1.5% of a sample with some 1 million clones, 75% of them seen once. Material: memory CD4+ T cells sorted from blood. Specified subset: CD45RA-negative fraction. These receptors originate from a man between 18 and 35 years old in good health.

The chain carries TRBV4-1 and TRBJ2-5, with D possibly TRBD1 on 5 matching bases. This CDR3 comprises 15 residues. Trimming took off 1 base at V and 1 base at J, with 10 bases between the two ends. Germline CDR1 reads MGHRA; CDR2 reads YSYEKL. In DNA form, the CDR3 reads TGCGCCAGCAGCCAAGGAAAGGGGCCCCAAGAGACCCAGTACTTC. Translating gives CASSQGKGPQETQYF.

In this sample, this clone turned up once. V usage is TRBV4-2 and J usage is TRBJ1-1; no clear D. The germline V gene encodes CDR1 LGHNA and CDR2 YNFKEQ. The V gene lost 4 bases and the J gene lost 5 bases, with 14 bases spanning the gap. The CDR3 contains 14 residues. The CDR3 here is CASSPTPPRTEAFF. In DNA form, the CDR3 reads TGTGCCAGCAGCCCGACCCCCCCGCGGACTGAAGCTTTCTTT.

The genes are TRBV11-2 and TRBJ1-4; D call uncertain. CDR3 size: 11 residues. Trimming cost V 6 bases and J 7 bases, with 6 bases left between them. Germline V gene lookup returns CDR1 SGHAT and CDR2 FQNNGV. Written as DNA, the CDR3 is TGTGCCAGCAGTCGGAGTGAAAAACTGTTTTTT. As protein: CASSRSEKLFF.

This sequence joins TRBV2 and TRBJ1-4, with D possibly being TRBD1 (5 bases). CDR1 is SNHLY, CDR2 FYNNEI, per germline. The CDR3 extends over 15 amino acids. Between the trimmed V and J ends, which lost 0 bases and 8 bases, there was a span of 13 bases. The CDR3 DNA sequence: TGTGCCAGCAGTGAAGCGATCGGGGGTTGGGAAAAACTGTTTTTT. Translation gives CASSEAIGGWEKLFF.

V usage is TRBV29-1 and J usage is TRBJ1-3; D might be TRBD1 (6 bases). Trimming took 6 bases from V and 1 from J, leaving 10 bases between them. This CDR3 region has 13 residues. CDR1 is SQVTM, CDR2 ANQGSEA, per germline. The CDR3 DNA sequence: TGCAGCGTCCTACAGGGATCTGGAAACACCATATATTTT. Amino acids: CSVLQGSGNTIYF.

This clone showed up just once. The V gene is TRBV5-1, the J gene TRBJ1-1; TRBD1 matches 7 bases. V lost 0 bases and J lost 1; bases outside the gene matches: 3. CDR3 length: 15 residues. From germline, CDR1 is SGHRS and CDR2 YFSETQ. The CDR3 is CASSLGHRGNTEAFF. Here the CDR3 DNA reads TGCGCCAGCAGCTTGGGACACAGGGGGAACACTGAAGCTTTCTTT.

Turning to this clone: Other DNA sequences from this sample encode an identical CDR3 as well. The CDR3: CASSLERGNTEAFF. CDR3 DNA sequence: TGTGCCAGCAGTCTAGAGAGGGGTAACACTGAAGCTTTCTTT. The chain combines TRBV27 with TRBJ1-1, with D possibly matching TRBD1 (5 bases). Germline lookup yields CDR1 MNHEY and CDR2 SMNVEV (reference sequence). V was clipped by 5 bases and J by 2 bases, with 12 bases between them. CDR3 size: 14 residues.

The chain links TRBV6-6 to TRBJ1-5; D may be TRBD1 (5 bases). The germline CDR1 and CDR2 sequences are MNHNY and SVGAGI (reference sequence). V lost 5 bases to trimming and J lost 7 bases, with 12 bases between them. This CDR3 has 13 residues. The CDR3 DNA is TGTGCCAGCAGTGGGACCTCGGTGCAGCCCCAGCATTTT. Residues: CASSGTSVQPQHF.

The table lists this clone with a count of one. J is TRBJ2-2 and V is TRBV14; a possible D gene is TRBD2 (6 bases). The CDR3 covers 14 residues. Germline lookup yields CDR1 SGHDN and CDR2 FVKESK. Between the trimmed V and J ends, which lost 1 base and 6 bases, there was a span of 9 bases. This CDR3 reads CASSQAASAGELFF. CDR3 nucleotides: TGTGCCAGCAGCCAAGCGGCTAGCGCCGGGGAGCTGTTTTTT.

The chain carries TRBV5-4 and TRBJ1-2; 8 bases fit TRBD1. This CDR3 region has 14 residues. Per the germline V gene, CDR1 is SGHNT and CDR2 is YYREEE (reference sequence). V gave up 1 base and J gave up 3 bases; unmatched junction bases: 2. CDR3 sequence: CASSLQGQDYGYTF. The DNA of the CDR3 is TGTGCCAGCAGCTTGCAGGGACAGGACTATGGCTACACCTTC. The full variable domain, its missing parts supplied by reference TRBV5-4 and TRBJ1-2, is ETGVTQSPTHLIKTRGQQVTLRCSSQSGHNTVSWYQQALGQGPQFIFQYYREEENGRGNFPPRFSGLQFPNYSSELNVNALELDDSALYLCASSLQGQDYGYTFGSGTRLTVV.

This chain uses TRBV21-1 with TRBJ2-1; TRBD1, the D gene given by the table, was not confirmed from the DNA. TRBV21-1 is given as a pseudogene. There are 13 residues in the CDR3. The CDR3 nucleotides read TGTGCCAGCAGCAAGACAGGGAGGAATGAGCAGTTCTTC. It codes for CASSKTGRNEQFF.

The CDR3 DNA is TGTGCCAGCAGCCAGGGACTAGCGGGTACCGAGCAGTACTTC. It translates to CASSQGLAGTEQYF. The chain employs TRBV4-2 and TRBJ2-7, with 12 positions matching TRBD2. Germline CDR1 and CDR2: LGHNA and YNFKEQ. CDR3 length: 14 amino acids. V shed 3 bases and J 6 bases; nucleotides not matched to a gene: 3.

The rearrangement joins TRBV15 to TRBJ2-7; TRBD2 aligns across 11 bases. The V gene's germline CDR1 is LNHNV and CDR2 YYDKDF (reference sequence). The CDR3 spans 16 residues. The J segment lost 2 bases and the V segment lost 1 base, leaving 4 bases of the junction unmatched. The CDR3 spells CATSRGDSGGAYEQYF. As DNA, the CDR3 is TGTGCCACCAGCAGAGGGGATAGCGGGGGGGCCTACGAGCAGTACTTC.

The genes are TRBV28 and TRBJ1-2, with D tentatively TRBD1 (6 bases). Germline-derived CDR1 and CDR2 are MDHEN and SYDVKM. The CDR3 runs to 11 residues. V dropped 6 bases and J dropped 12 bases, with 14 bases sitting between them. The CDR3 sequence: CASSNSRGNTF. CDR3 coding DNA: TGTGCCAGCAGCAATTCAAGGGGGAACACCTTC.

CDR3 bases: TGCGCCAGCAGCCGCACCTCCTACGAGCAGTACTTC. This gives the protein CASSRTSYEQYF. This chain uses TRBV10-1 with TRBJ2-7, with D unclear. This CDR3 spans 12 amino acids. Trimming took 6 bases from V and 0 from J, leaving 6 bases between them. Germline CDR1 and CDR2: WNHNN and SYGVQD (reference sequence).

Only one count was recorded for this clone. The chain joins TRBV7-9 to TRBJ2-1, with D unclear. The germline V gene encodes CDR1 SEHNR and CDR2 FQNEAQ (reference sequence). The V end lost 1 base, the J end lost 7 bases, and 14 bases lay between the germline ends. This CDR3 has 15 residues. The DNA for the CDR3 is TGTGCCAGCAGCTTAGATCGGGTAGCAAGGAATGAGCAGTTCTTC. Encoded protein: CASSLDRVARNEQFF.

The chain joins TRBV11-2 to TRBJ2-1, with TRBD2 matching 8 bases. CDR1 is SGHAT and CDR2 is FQNNGV in the germline V gene. This CDR3 is 16 amino acids long. V was pared by 5 bases and J by 1 base, with 7 bases of the junction left unmatched. CDR3 DNA: TGTGCCAGCAGCCCGGTAGCGGGGAAGTCCTACAATGAGCAGTTCTTC. It specifies CASSPVAGKSYNEQFF.

This sequence joins TRBV2 and TRBJ2-7; 12 positions match TRBD2. CDR1 is SNHLY, CDR2 FYNNEI, per germline. The CDR3 spans 15 residues. V lost 6 bases, J lost 7 bases, and 10 bases stayed unmatched. Written as DNA, the CDR3 is TGTGCCAGCAGCCGAGGACTAGCGGGGTCTTGGGAGCAGTACTTC. Translated, it gives CASSRGLAGSWEQYF.

CDR3 in amino acids: CASSLDRPSTDTQYF. The CDR3 DNA follows: TGTGCCAGCAGTTTAGACAGGCCTAGCACAGATACGCAGTATTTT. This rearrangement joins TRBV6-9 to TRBJ2-3, with D possibly being TRBD1 (6 bases). Germline lookup yields CDR1 MNHGY and CDR2 SVAAGI. CDR3 length: 15 amino acids. Trimming pared 4 bases from V and 0 bases from J, leaving 11 bases between.

V is TRBV20-1 and J is TRBJ1-1; D gene ambiguous. Between the trimmed V and J ends, which lost 5 bases and 5 bases, there was a span of 9 bases. Germline values: CDR1 DFQATT, CDR2 SNEGSKA (reference sequence). This CDR3 region has 11 residues. The CDR3: CSAPLRTEAFF. The CDR3 DNA reads TGCAGTGCTCCGTTAAGGACTGAAGCTTTCTTT.

This clone was recorded at least ten times. V usage is TRBV7-9 and J usage is TRBJ2-2; 10 bases are a match to TRBD1. Per the germline V gene, CDR1 is SEHNR and CDR2 is FQNEAQ (reference sequence). The V segment lost 4 bases and the J segment 6 bases; nucleotides outside the gene matches: 2. The CDR3 length is 14 residues. CDR3 in amino acids: CASSYGQGAGELFF. CDR3 bases: TGTGCCAGCAGCTACGGACAGGGGGCCGGGGAGCTGTTTTTT.

The J gene is TRBJ1-4, the V gene TRBV28; D not resolved. The V and J ends lost 4 bases and 3 bases respectively, with 6 bases between them. CDR1 is MDHEN, CDR2 SYDVKM, per germline. There are 13 residues in the CDR3. CDR3: CASSSPSNEKLFF. The DNA for the CDR3 is TGTGCCAGCAGTTCACCGTCTAATGAAAAACTGTTTTTT.

The rearrangement links TRBV6-5 to TRBJ2-7; TRBD1 aligns across 8 bases. V lost 11 bases to trimming and J lost 7 bases; unmatched junction nucleotides: 13. Germline CDR1 reads MNHEY; CDR2 reads SVGAGI. CDR3 size: 13 residues. Written as DNA, the CDR3 is TGTGCCGTCCAAGGGACAGGAAGAAGGGAGCAGTACTTC. It translates to CAVQGTGRREQYF.